The present TCR beta chain was sequenced within a study of CD8 T cells in Susac syndrome (dated by TCRdb to about 2019). With regard to the full study: The study used repertoire sequencing to test whether antigen drove CD8+ T cell activation and differentiation in Susac syndrome. Points the paper makes about the study in general: The TCR sequencing and HLA analysis was acknowledged to have included a relatively small number of individuals.

RNA was extracted with the RNeasy kit and about 0.5 to 1 ug was reverse transcribed using random hexamers. The immunoSEQ multiplex PCR assay, covering 54 Vbeta and 13 Jbeta segments, was used to amplify TCR beta CDR3 regions. Bias from PCR amplification was corrected by using a synthetic template baseline for primer optimization and for computational correction. The paper's data handling went like this. Reads were annotated to V, D and J genes per IMGT and analyzed with immunoSEQ Analyzer, keeping only productive sequences. Clonality was calculated as one minus the Shannon entropy normalized by log2 of the number of productive unique sequences. For each patient and control, public and private clones were evaluated among the 100 most prevalent clones. Clones were defined as Susac-specific when absent from the healthy and MS cohorts, from 1,000 to 1,100 published viral clones and from other ImmuneACCESS disease sequences. The raw public data were reprocessed by TCRdb itself: fastp quality trimming at Q25, MiXCR clonotype calling, in-frame beta chains only. CDR3 protein duplicates are merged, each entry listing the most common genes and DNA. TCRdb's processing, not the study's, gives the V and J calls here. For this sample the table gives roughly 200,000 distinct CDR3 sequences, of which roughly 94% were detected only once. The ten largest account for 0.07% to 0.095% of the sample.

As for this clonotype: The antigen this receptor binds is unknown. Base qualities are not provided; no much larger clone lies one nucleotide away.

Peripheral blood CD8+ and CD4+ T cells from healthy donors, Susac syndrome patients and multiple sclerosis patients were profiled by high-throughput TCR beta sequencing. Treatment-naive patients with stable or active relapsing-remitting disease fulfilling revised McDonald criteria were used as multiple sclerosis controls. CD8+ TEMRA cells were enriched by FACS, while bulk CD8+ and CD4+ T cells were purified by magnetic negative isolation. Blood was drawn into EDTA tubes, processed within 24 hours, and PBMCs were isolated by density gradient centrifugation. PBMCs intended for TCR sequencing were cryopreserved in liquid nitrogen and thawed later in a water bath at 37 degrees C. The sorted or isolated CD4+, CD8+ and CD8+ TEMRA cells reached a purity of at least 90%. V loses 4 bases at its end and J loses 2 bases; junction bases beyond the gene matches: 6. The CDR3 contains 15 residues, cysteine and phenylalanine counted. Only CDR3 DNA is held: 45 bases, read in frame from base 1. CDR1 and CDR2, per the germline V gene, are SGHRS and YFSETQ.

This receptor chain uses TRBV5-1 and TRBJ2-7, with 10 bases in between that match TRBD1. The sequencing input was CD4+ T cells from PBMCs. The receptor's source is a human donor with multiple sclerosis. The CDR3 is CASSDGQGVAYEQYF. The base sequence is TGCGCCAGCAGCGACGGACAGGGGGTGGCCTACGAGCAGTACTTC.